The 26 T cell receptor beta chains presented below share a single source sample, sequenced in a study of PD-1 blockade in classical Hodgkin lymphoma. Time point meaning: cycle 4 day 1 (C4D1), after 6 weeks of nivolumab. Each of the patients experienced relapse following autologous stem cell transplantation, and their brentuximab vedotin exposure differed. Produced via immunoSEQ multiplex PCR; TCRdb's table is partial and in-frame only. The top ten clones hold under 3.5% of a sample with tens of thousands of clones, approximately 90% of them seen once. The sample here was peripheral blood mononuclear cells (PBMCs), taken before the fourth cycle of nivolumab. The receptors stem from a human donor with classical Hodgkin lymphoma.

The chain is built from TRBV7-9 and TRBJ2-3; 12 positions match TRBD2. Germline V gene data show CDR1 as SEHNR and CDR2 as FQNEAQ (reference sequence). The CDR3 runs to 19 residues. V shed 6 bases, J shed 0 bases, and the junction held 13 bases outside the gene matches. The CDR3, as DNA: TGTGCCAGCAGTTACCCTCAGACTAGCGGGGGCTCCAGCACAGATACGCAGTATTTT. Its protein is CASSYPQTSGGSSTDTQYF.

This clone has more than one count but fewer than ten. The V call is TRBV6-5, the J call TRBJ1-2, with D possibly being TRBD1 (6 bases). The V gene's germline CDR1 is MNHEY and CDR2 SVGAGI. The CDR3 runs 14 residues. V was clipped by 8 bases and J by 4 bases, with 17 bases between them. The CDR3 nucleotides read TGTGCCAGCGACGGACAGAGGAACCTCTATGGCTACACCTTC. It codes for CASDGQRNLYGYTF.

V and J are TRBV10-1 and TRBJ1-5, with 9 bases matching TRBD1. The CDR3 totals 15 residues. Germline V gene lookup returns CDR1 WNHNN and CDR2 SYGVQD (reference sequence). J was trimmed by 4 bases and V by 3 bases; bases with no gene match: 4. Here the CDR3 reads CASSDPTGGNQPQHF. CDR3 nucleotide sequence: TGCGCCAGCAGTGATCCGACAGGGGGAAATCAGCCCCAGCATTTT.

V and J are TRBV19 and TRBJ1-2; 8 bases align to TRBD1. The CDR3 spans 16 residues. The germline CDR1 and CDR2 sequences are LNHDA and SQIVND (reference sequence). Germline trimming cut 5 bases from V and 7 bases from J; bases unmatched to any gene: 15. The CDR3 DNA follows: TGTGCCAGTAGTCGCTTCAGGGGGCGCGAATCGGCTGGCTACACCTTC. Translated, it gives CASSRFRGRESAGYTF.

The chain recombines TRBV4-3 with TRBJ2-2, with 9 positions matching TRBD1. V dropped 0 bases and J dropped 7; count of bases not matched to a gene: 9. This CDR3 is 17 amino acids long. Germline CDR1 reads LGHNA; CDR2 reads YSLEER. CDR3 in amino acids: CASSQERTGEFSGELFF. CDR3 bases: TGCGCCAGCAGCCAAGAACGGACAGGGGAGTTCAGCGGGGAGCTGTTTTTT.

The CDR3 DNA reads TGTGCCAGCAGTTTCTCCCCCCCGAACACTGAAGCTTTCTTT. This gives the protein CASSFSPPNTEAFF. The chain carries TRBV27 and TRBJ1-1, with no clear D. The germline CDR1 and CDR2 sequences are MNHEY and SMNVEV (reference sequence). Trimming removed 3 bases from V and 1 base from J, with 9 bases in between. This CDR3 is built from 14 residues.

The J gene is TRBJ2-3, the V gene TRBV7-2; D not resolved. Germline values: CDR1 SGHTA, CDR2 FQGNSA. The CDR3 sequence is 15 residues long. V was pared by 5 bases and J by 4 bases, with 16 bases between. The CDR3 spells CASSPRSGGADTQYF. In DNA, the CDR3 is TGTGCCAGCAGCCCACGGTCCGGTGGCGCAGATACGCAGTATTTT.

The chain has TRBV9 and TRBJ2-5; the D gene is possibly TRBD2 (6 bases). Germline V gene sequence: CDR1 SGDLS, CDR2 YYNGEE. This CDR3 region has 15 residues. The V and J ends lost 4 bases and 3 bases respectively, with 16 bases between them. The CDR3 sequence is CASSSGSGEKETQYF. The DNA of the CDR3 is TGTGCCAGCAGCTCGGGATCGGGGGAGAAAGAGACCCAGTACTTC.

The rearrangement links TRBV23-1 to TRBJ2-2; D perhaps matches TRBD2 (5 bases). TRBV23-1 belongs to the ORF category, with a function that is uncertain. CDR3 length equals 15 residues. The V end was cut by 2 bases, the J end by 2 bases, with 9 bases between. This CDR3 reads CASSQEGVNTGELFF. Written as DNA, the CDR3 is TGCGCCAGCAGTCAAGAGGGTGTAAACACCGGGGAGCTGTTTTTT.

V gene TRBV2 combines with J gene TRBJ2-7; TRBD1 is a possible D gene (6 bases). Germline CDR1 reads SNHLY; CDR2 reads FYNNEI. V gave up 8 bases and J gave up 3 bases, with 14 bases separating them. This CDR3 spans 13 amino acids. This chain's CDR3 is CASSRTEVYEQYF. Written as DNA, the CDR3 is TGTGCCAGCTCTCGGACAGAAGTCTACGAGCAGTACTTC.

The CDR3 loop is CASSYSSRDWTEAFF. The CDR3 DNA follows: TGTGCCAGCAGTTACTCGTCTAGAGACTGGACTGAAGCTTTCTTT. This chain uses TRBV6-5 with TRBJ1-1; D unclear. The ends were cut back, 0 bases at V and 5 bases at J, with 13 bases in the middle. CDR3 length: 15 amino acids. Germline CDR1 is MNHEY and CDR2 is SVGAGI.

This chain connects TRBV19 to TRBJ1-1; D is ambiguous. The V and J ends lost 3 bases and 3 bases respectively, with 11 bases between them. The CDR3 has 14 amino acids. Looked up from germline, CDR1 is LNHDA and CDR2 is SQIVND (reference sequence). The CDR3 nucleotides are TGTGCCAGTAGTATTCGGGTCTTTTACACTGAAGCTTTCTTT. Amino acid sequence: CASSIRVFYTEAFF.

In this sample, this clone turned up once. The gene calls are TRBV29-1 and TRBJ2-3, with a possible D match to TRBD1 (7 bases). The CDR3 is 16 residues long. Germline assignment: CDR1 SQVTM and CDR2 ANQGSEA. V was pared by 0 bases and J by 3 bases, with 16 bases between. The CDR3 region is CSVEDQSRGATDTQYF. CDR3 coding DNA: TGCAGCGTTGAAGATCAAAGCAGGGGGGCGACAGATACGCAGTATTTT.

The J gene is TRBJ2-7, the V gene TRBV4-3, with D maybe TRBD1 (6 bases). V was trimmed by 3 bases and J by 1 base, leaving 22 bases between them. CDR1 is LGHNA and CDR2 is YSLEER in the germline V gene. CDR3 length: 18 amino acids. The CDR3 reads CASSQETGSGTWSYEQYF. The CDR3 nucleotides read TGCGCCAGCAGCCAGGAGACAGGATCAGGTACTTGGTCCTACGAGCAGTACTTC.

The chain has TRBV6-5 and TRBJ1-2; D remains unclear. Per germline, CDR1 MNHEY and CDR2 SVGAGI. This CDR3 spans 12 amino acids. The germline V and J ends were trimmed by 4 bases and 8 bases, with 11 bases remaining between them. The CDR3 loop reads CASSFTAWGYTF. The DNA for the CDR3 is TGTGCCAGCAGTTTCACAGCGTGGGGCTACACCTTC.

This clone came up once. This chain connects TRBV5-1 to TRBJ2-7, with TRBD2 as a possible D gene (5 bases). Germline CDR1 and CDR2: SGHRS and YFSETQ. The ends were cut back, 3 bases at V and 3 bases at J, with 16 bases in the middle. This CDR3 contains 15 residues. The CDR3: CASSSVLEGSYEQYF. The CDR3 DNA follows: TGCGCCAGCAGCTCGGTGTTGGAAGGGAGCTACGAGCAGTACTTC.

The chain has TRBV4-3 and TRBJ1-2, with 7 bases identical to TRBD1. The V segment lost 0 bases and the J segment 1 base; nucleotides outside the gene matches: 5. CDR1 and CDR2 from the germline V gene are LGHNA and YSLEER. The CDR3 contains 16 residues. CDR3 residues: CASSQDDRDYNYGYTF. The CDR3 nucleotides read TGCGCCAGCAGCCAAGATGACAGGGACTATAACTATGGCTACACCTTC.

This chain uses TRBV7-8 with TRBJ1-1; 7 bases are a match to TRBD1. In germline, CDR1 is SGHVS, CDR2 FQNEAQ. The CDR3 extends over 17 amino acids. Trimming removed 5 bases from V and 0 bases from J; junction bases left unmatched: 12. The CDR3 DNA follows: TGTGCCAGCAGCCTACGGACAGGAGTCCGCATGAACACTGAAGCTTTCTTT. Amino acid sequence: CASSLRTGVRMNTEAFF.

The chain combines TRBV6-4 with TRBJ2-7; D may be TRBD1 (5 bases). The CDR3 runs to 15 residues. CDR1 and CDR2 (germline): MRHNA, SNTAGT. V lost 0 bases and J 3 bases, leaving 12 bases between the germline ends. CDR3 DNA sequence: TGTGCCAGCAGTGACTCGAAGGGGCGAGGCTACGAGCAGTACTTC. Translation gives CASSDSKGRGYEQYF.

This clone was seen only once. The genes are TRBV19 and TRBJ2-1, with D possibly being TRBD1 (5 bases). V was trimmed by 5 bases and J by 7 bases, leaving 15 bases between them. The germline V gene has CDR1 LNHDA and CDR2 SQIVND (reference sequence). This CDR3 spans 14 amino acids. CDR3 protein: CASSRRGPDNEQFF. In DNA form, the CDR3 reads TGTGCCAGTAGTCGTAGGGGTCCCGATAATGAGCAGTTCTTC.

This sequence joins TRBV7-6 and TRBJ1-4; 11 bases map to TRBD1. CDR3 length: 18 residues. V shed 5 bases and J 6 bases; nucleotides not matched to a gene: 14. CDR1 is SGHVS and CDR2 is FNYEAQ in the germline V gene. The CDR3 loop is CASSTTFPGTGGDEKLFF. The CDR3 nucleotides are TGTGCCAGCAGCACTACCTTCCCCGGGACAGGGGGTGATGAAAAACTGTTTTTT.

The chain joins TRBV28 to TRBJ1-2; tentatively, D is TRBD1 (5 bases). This CDR3 spans 14 amino acids. V was cut by 6 bases and J by 5 bases, with 16 bases left in between. Germline CDR1 and CDR2: MDHEN and SYDVKM. CDR3 amino acids: CASRLLGALYGYTF. The CDR3 DNA sequence: TGTGCCAGCAGGCTCCTTGGGGCGTTGTATGGCTACACCTTC.

The chain is built from TRBV9 and TRBJ2-5, with D unresolved. The V end lost 4 bases, the J end lost 0 bases, and 7 bases lay between the germline ends. The CDR3 is made up of 13 amino acids. From germline, CDR1 is SGDLS and CDR2 YYNGEE. CDR3: CASSSPYQETQYF. In DNA, the CDR3 is TGTGCCAGCAGCTCCCCGTACCAAGAGACCCAGTACTTC.

The V gene is TRBV7-9, the J gene TRBJ1-2; maybe TRBD1 (5 bases). V lost 2 bases to trimming and J lost 4 bases, with 14 bases between them. There are 15 residues in the CDR3. The germline V gene encodes CDR1 SEHNR and CDR2 FQNEAQ (reference sequence). CDR3 protein: CASSLLGQVRYGYTF. Written as DNA, the CDR3 is TGTGCCAGCAGCTTATTGGGGCAGGTCCGCTATGGCTACACCTTC.

V usage is TRBV6-6 and J usage is TRBJ1-2, with 9 bases lining up with TRBD1. The CDR3 contains 14 residues. Trimming took 6 bases from V and 6 from J; bases not matched to a gene: 8. Germline V gives CDR1 MNHNY, CDR2 SVGAGI (reference sequence). This chain's CDR3 is CASSVQGAFDGYTF. The CDR3, as DNA: TGTGCCAGCAGCGTACAGGGGGCTTTCGATGGCTACACCTTC.

This chain links TRBV7-2 with TRBJ1-5; possibly TRBD1 for D (6 bases). CDR1 and CDR2 (germline): SGHTA, FQGNSA. Trimming removed 5 bases at V and 6 bases at J, with 17 bases between. The CDR3 runs 15 residues. Here the CDR3 DNA reads TGTGCCAGCAGCCGCCCGGGGGGCGGGGGTCAGCCCCAGCATTTT. This translates into CASSRPGGGGQPQHF. Together with reference TRBV7-2 and TRBJ1-5, the CDR3 gives the full variable domain: GAGVSQSPSNKVTEKGKDVELRCDPISGHTALYWYRQSLGQGLEFLIYFQGNSAPDKSGLPSDRFSAERTGGSVSTLTIQRTQQEDSAVYLCASSRPGGGGQPQHFGDGTRLSIL.